This is a list of T cell receptor beta chains from one sample in a study of OX40 agonist ivuxolimab in advanced cancers. Clones were read by immunoSEQ multiplex PCR, and TCRdb kept only the in-frame ones, dropping some. The sample holds 55,000 to 70,000 clones, approximately 84% seen once. This material consisted of CD4+ or CD8+ T cells sorted from blood, taken in a trial of the OX40 agonist ivuxolimab. These receptors all come from an adult with an advanced solid tumor such as melanoma, head and neck, liver or kidney cancer. The CDR3 runs from the conserved cysteine through the conserved F or W. The D gene is left open where the match is weak. Part of the rows lack a size; the others show once, few, many or a class for expanded clones.

TRBJ2-3 TRBV19 NA NA CASRMTHASTDTQYF TGTGCCAGTAGGATGACTCACGCTAGCACAGATACGCAGTATTTT
TRBJ1-3 TRBV4-1 NA NA CASSHASGNSGNTIYF TGCGCCAGCAGCCACGCCAGCGGTAACTCTGGAAACACCATATATTTT
TRBJ2-1 TRBV9 once NA CASSVELDVRQPNRQFF TGTGCCAGCAGCGTAGAGTTAGATGTGAGACAGCCAAATCGGCAGTTCTTC
TRBJ2-3 TRBV19 NA TRBD2 CASSNRAAGVGTQYF TGTGCCAGTAGTAATCGGGCAGCGGGAGTGGGTACGCAGTATTTT
TRBJ2-3 TRBV28 NA TRBD1 CASSLSLGTGTTDTQYF TGTGCCAGCAGTTTAAGTCTCGGGACAGGGACCACAGATACGCAGTATTTT
TRBJ2-6 TRBV11-3 NA NA CASSLGPMGGERANVLTF TGTGCCAGCAGCTTAGGCCCTATGGGGGGAGAAAGGGCCAACGTCCTGACTTTC
TRBJ2-2 TRBV10-1 NA NA CASSRTENTGELFF TGCGCCAGCTCTAGGACTGAGAACACCGGGGAGCTGTTTTTT
TRBJ2-7 TRBV9 once NA CASSTGGRSYEQYF TGTGCCAGCAGCACCGGCGGGCGGTCCTACGAGCAGTACTTC
TRBJ2-7 TRBV7-6 NA NA CASSLRGEQYF TGTGCCAGCAGCCTCCGCGGCGAGCAGTACTTC
TRBJ2-4 TRBV5-4 NA NA CASSLGGLENIQYF TGTGCCAGCAGCTTGGGGGGGTTGGAAAACATTCAGTACTTC
TRBJ1-4 TRBV5-1 NA NA CASSLGRSNEKLFF TGCGCCAGCAGCTTGGGACGTAGTAATGAAAAACTGTTTTTT
TRBJ1-2 TRBV15 once NA CATSRGGYGYTF TGTGCCACCAGCCGGGGGGGCTATGGCTACACCTTC
TRBJ2-1 TRBV28 NA TRBD2 CASFSEGGPMNEQFF TGTGCCAGCTTTAGTGAGGGAGGGCCGATGAATGAGCAGTTCTTC
TRBJ2-7 TRBV14 NA TRBD1 CASSNPGQGPYEQYF TGTGCCAGCTCAAACCCGGGACAGGGGCCCTACGAGCAGTACTTC
TRBJ2-1 TRBV4-3 NA NA CASSQEARLYNEQFF TGCGCCAGCAGCCAAGAGGCTAGACTTTACAATGAGCAGTTCTTC
TRBJ1-1 TRBV11-3 NA NA CASSPGRANTEAFF TGTGCCAGCAGCCCGGGACGGGCGAACACTGAAGCTTTCTTT
TRBJ2-1 TRBV14 once NA CASSQGVWDEQFF TGTGCCAGCAGCCAAGGAGTTTGGGATGAGCAGTTCTTC
TRBJ1-2 TRBV7-8 few NA CASSARFDGYTF TGTGCCAGCAGCGCCAGATTCGATGGCTACACCTTC
TRBJ1-2 TRBV6-5 NA NA CASSYEHYGYTF TGTGCCAGCAGTTACGAGCATTACGGCTACACCTTC
TRBJ2-7 TRBV9 NA TRBD1 CASSVGTGVQYF TGTGCCAGCAGCGTAGGGACAGGTGTGCAGTACTTC
TRBJ2-1 TRBV7-6 once NA CASSLSRASGVNEQFF TGTGCCAGCAGCTTATCCAGAGCGTCGGGTGTAAATGAGCAGTTCTTC